This T cell receptor (beta chain) was identified in a study of blood T cells in healthy people across ages. Study summary: Roughly one uniquely barcoded beta molecule per two T cells was captured.

Turning to this clonotype: Its antigen is undetermined.

The CDR3 contains 12 residues. V was shortened by 6 bases and J by 11 bases, with 16 bases between the two germline ends. Looked up from germline, CDR1 is MNHEY and CDR2 is SVGAGI. Findings and limits, study-wide: Naive T cell percentage showed a strong correlation with TCR beta diversity.

Sample-barcoded 5' priming and a J-beta primer mix drove a second PCR of roughly 7 to 11 cycles. A single record per CDR3 protein comes from TCRdb applying MiXCR to the 5' RACE reads. This table has 1.5 million to 2 million distinct CDR3 sequences, about 50% appearing once. The authors drew about 10 milliliters of peripheral blood from each donor. The total RNA that was extracted per sample amounted to at least 5.5 micrograms. This clonotype was obtained from a woman in her thirties or forties in good health. Material for sequencing was blood. The chain links TRBV6-5 to TRBJ2-5, with a weak D call TRBD1 (7 bases). Here the CDR3 DNA reads TGTGCCAGCAGCCACAGGGGACTTGAGCAGTACTTC. It specifies CASSHRGLEQYF.